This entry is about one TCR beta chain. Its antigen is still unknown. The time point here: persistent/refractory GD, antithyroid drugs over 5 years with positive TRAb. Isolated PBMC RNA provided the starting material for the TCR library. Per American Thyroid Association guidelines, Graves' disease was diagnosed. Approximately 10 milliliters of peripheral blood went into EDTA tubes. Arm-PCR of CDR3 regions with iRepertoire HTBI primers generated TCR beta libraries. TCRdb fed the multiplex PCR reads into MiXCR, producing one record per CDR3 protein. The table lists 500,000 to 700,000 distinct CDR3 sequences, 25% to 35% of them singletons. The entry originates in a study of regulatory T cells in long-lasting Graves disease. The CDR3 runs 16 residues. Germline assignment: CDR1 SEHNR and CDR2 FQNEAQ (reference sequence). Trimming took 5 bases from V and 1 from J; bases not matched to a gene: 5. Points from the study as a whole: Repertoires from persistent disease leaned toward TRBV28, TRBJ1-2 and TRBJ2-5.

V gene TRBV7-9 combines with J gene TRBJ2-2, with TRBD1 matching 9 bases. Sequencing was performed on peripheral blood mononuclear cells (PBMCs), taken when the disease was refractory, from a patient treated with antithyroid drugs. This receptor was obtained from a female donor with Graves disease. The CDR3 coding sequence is TGTGCCAGCAGCGCGGACAGGGGTATGAACACCGGGGAGCTGTTTTTT. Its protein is CASSADRGMNTGELFF.